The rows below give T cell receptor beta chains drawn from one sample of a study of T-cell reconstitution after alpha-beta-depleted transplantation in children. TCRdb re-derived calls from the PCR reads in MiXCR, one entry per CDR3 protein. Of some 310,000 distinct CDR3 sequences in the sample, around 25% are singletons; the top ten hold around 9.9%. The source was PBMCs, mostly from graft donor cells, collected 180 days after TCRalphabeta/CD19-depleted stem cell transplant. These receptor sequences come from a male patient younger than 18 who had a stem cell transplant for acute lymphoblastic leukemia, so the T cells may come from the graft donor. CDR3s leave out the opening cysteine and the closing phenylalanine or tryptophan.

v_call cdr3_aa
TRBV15 ATSRDRLAGGTYEQY
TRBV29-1 SVAVRQSTRQETQY
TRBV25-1 AIGPGLLFPYEQY
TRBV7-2 ASSSRQGRTEAF
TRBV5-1 ASSLMTSGGRTDTQY
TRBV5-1 ASSFRAGQGPGANVLT
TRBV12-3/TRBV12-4 ASSQTIPGTLH
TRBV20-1 SARTNSEDTQY
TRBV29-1 SVNQGPYEQY
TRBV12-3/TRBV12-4 ASSRILAGKTQY
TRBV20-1 SALGLQETQY
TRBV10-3 AISEPYFATSGRAAADTQY
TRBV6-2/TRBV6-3 ASSYEVLPSYEQY
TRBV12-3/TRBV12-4 ASRPTGTGSNQPQH
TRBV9 ASSVLRGEQF
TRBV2 ASSGPGTGPSNQPQH
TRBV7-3 ASSLMGYRNTGELF
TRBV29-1 SVALLRGTDTQY
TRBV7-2 ASSYADSPTYEQY
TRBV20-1 SALSAQGANYGYT
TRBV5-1 ASSGPGSLQFGKNIQY
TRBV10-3 AISEVNYNEQF
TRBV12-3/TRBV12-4 ASNAMDNRVGYT
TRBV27 ASSSGLAGYEQY
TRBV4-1 ASSPTNRGRRNEQF
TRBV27 ASSLSTTGPQH
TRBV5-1 ASSLDGPDGTDTQY
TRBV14 ASSPGRTEAF
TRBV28 SSSPWDSEAF
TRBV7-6 ASSPWTSSPTDTQY
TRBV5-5 ASSLQLAGADTQY
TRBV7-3 ASSLRADRVGELF
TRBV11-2 ASSRDRGSQY
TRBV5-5 ASSSGTSGLSYNEQF
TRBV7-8 ASSFAGGLPNEQF
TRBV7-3 ASSFPRGTTTDTQY
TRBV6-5 ASSYEGTHNEQF
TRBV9 ASSPEGRLAGDEQY
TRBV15 ATSRDWALGDYEQY
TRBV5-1 ASSLSIQEGRVTQY
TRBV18 ACSPLTQGFLSGANVLT
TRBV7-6 ASSLSYRGRTGANVLT
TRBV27 ASKWAGGPYEQY
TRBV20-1 SASRLAGGETQY
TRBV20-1 SARDWGQGVGYGYT
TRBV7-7 ASSPRTDGYEQY
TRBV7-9 ASSLGSAGYT
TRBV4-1 ASSQGTWDEQY
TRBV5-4 ASSLRSPDTQY
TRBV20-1 SDSKAWRIPDTQY
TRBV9 ASSASLSITDTQY
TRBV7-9 ASSIHNGANYGYT
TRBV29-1 SATGTGFSLNSYEQY
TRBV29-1 SVVGVRGSSYNEQF
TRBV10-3 AISALRGRSWNYGYT
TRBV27 ASSSSPGTIYEQY
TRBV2 ASSGRPGPQTGYNSPLH